This T cell receptor beta chain was obtained from a study of cytomegalovirus exposure and HLA in healthy donors. About the study: Among several hundred genotyped donors, around 80% fell in the Caucasian-associated ancestry cluster. The study's findings and limits: A missense DCLRE1C variant was associated with V- and J-gene trimming of TCR beta chains in a later analysis, and an independent cohort replicated the association. A later analysis by the authors found several of the most significant clusters apparently linked to common viral pathogens. Analysis performed later found roughly 18,000 TCR beta sequences associated with HLA alleles at 0.05 false discovery rate.

Researchers ran the PCR with 60 Vbeta and 13 Jbeta primers. Some clones are missing from TCRdb's copy, which holds only in-frame ones; the method was immunoSEQ multiplex PCR. Counted here are approximately 170,000 clones, around 75% occurring once; the ten biggest clones make up approximately 3.1%. In the case of this clone: Its target is not known.

With 4 bases removed from V and 1 base from J, the gap between germline ends came to 9 bases. The CDR3 is made up of 13 amino acids. The germline V gene has CDR1 SGHRS and CDR2 YFSETQ. The sequencing input was PBMCs. The chain has TRBV5-1 and TRBJ2-7; the D gene is possibly TRBD1 (6 bases). This receptor was taken from a woman under 40 in good health and CMV-seropositive. As DNA, the CDR3 is TGCGCCAGCAGCCGGGACATATCCTACGAGCAGTACTTC. As protein: CASSRDISYEQYF. Full variable domain (outside the CDR3, taken from reference TRBV5-1 and TRBJ2-7): KAGVTQTPRYLIKTRGQQVTLSCSPISGHRSVSWYQQTPGQGLQFLFEYFSETQRNKGNFPGRFSGRQFSNSRSEMNVSTLELGDSALYLCASSRDISYEQYFGPGTRLTVT.